These T cell receptor beta chains were read from a single sample in a study of cytomegalovirus exposure and HLA in healthy donors. The repertoire was sequenced with immunoSEQ multiplex PCR; TCRdb's copy has only in-frame clones and lacks some. The table includes approximately 200,000 clones, roughly 83% detected once. Sequenced material: PBMCs. These TCRs come from a girl between 5 and 17 years old in good health and CMV-seronegative. CDR3s include the opening cysteine and the closing phenylalanine or tryptophan.

V,CDR3
TRBV28,CASSFNQGRWNQPQHF
TRBV5-6,CASSPPVGEQYF
TRBV7-9,CASSLGSGTDTQYF
TRBV6-5,CASSVRRLDTEAFF
TRBV28,CASSLRQGGQYF
TRBV30,CAWERTRPGGYTF
TRBV28,CASSLSGTMSYEQYF
TRBV5-1,CASSSGGGTGELFF
TRBV10-3,CAISGSRFGDGYTF
TRBV5-1,CASQPAVRTDTQYF
TRBV5-1,CASREGLAGSYEQYF
TRBV19,CASSNSGTDTQYF
TRBV7-9,CASSLVGLAGGPTDEQYF
TRBV28,CASSLFQRSAYNEQFF
TRBV5-8,CASRRGVNTEAFF
TRBV30,CAWSVALYEQYF
TRBV7-3,CASSRTRQGEAFF
TRBV19,CASSIDRLVGDRYNEQFF
TRBV19,CASSIRGQGSYGYTF
TRBV6-5,CASSYGGWEQETQYF
TRBV5-1,CASSHGTGGSYEQYF
TRBV5-1,CASSLVPGLARGTQYF
TRBV19,CASSNPGTASYEQYF
TRBV30,CAWSVQGVSEAFF
TRBV7-8,CASSRTRVLKYFRSEAFF
TRBV27,CASSLSSGQHEQFF
TRBV27,CASSRLQSSYNSPLHF
TRBV19,CAVGMRELFF
TRBV5-5,CASSTDSLRNTIYF
TRBV2,CASSEWGQKGETQYF
TRBV28,CASRSPGTSRYGYTF
TRBV6-8,CASSKPLGGSYNSPLHF
TRBV6-5,CASSSGQVYTDTQYF
TRBV9,CASSVASGGANTDTQYF
TRBV7-3,CASSPHGTGGYEQYF
TRBV7-8,CASSLVSLALSYNEQFF
TRBV30,CAWRQTNYNEQFF
TRBV29-1,CSDTTGDYGYTF
TRBV7-9,CSSSLAGTGVSGYTF
TRBV6-6,CASGLGTSAYNEQFF
TRBV6-6,CASSYFGGRPFNVEFF
TRBV9,CASSVGLWGENTEAFF
TRBV7-8,CASRTQRQGAQETQYF
TRBV7-9,CASSLTGVNEQFF
TRBV5-4,CASSLVSSGGGTQYF
TRBV27,CASSLTIDIRNQPQHF